The 26 T cell receptor beta chains presented below share a single source sample, sequenced in a study of blood T cell repertoires in COVID-19. Method: immunoSEQ multiplex PCR; TCRdb's copy keeps in-frame clones and lacks some. The sample yields over 250,000 clones, 65% to 90% seen once. The sequencing sample was made of peripheral blood. Source of these receptors: a human donor in a cohort sampled during active COVID-19.

This clone was detected once. The CDR3 protein is CAIASGANEKLFF. The DNA of the CDR3 is TGTGCCATCGCAAGCGGGGCTAATGAAAAACTGTTTTTT. The chain links TRBV10-3 to TRBJ1-4; D remains ambiguous. The CDR3 sequence is 13 residues long. CDR1 is ENHRY and CDR2 is SYGVKD in the germline V gene. V was trimmed by 8 bases and J by 3 bases, leaving 10 bases between them.

The gene calls are TRBV9 and TRBJ1-3; possibly TRBD1 for D (6 bases). The ends were cut back, 4 bases at V and 1 base at J, with 12 bases in the middle. The germline V gene encodes CDR1 SGDLS and CDR2 YYNGEE. The CDR3 has 15 residues. CDR3 loop: CASSSQTGSGNTIYF. CDR3 DNA: TGTGCCAGCAGCTCCCAGACAGGATCTGGAAACACCATATATTTT. Together with reference TRBV9 and TRBJ1-3, the CDR3 gives the full variable domain: DSGVTQTPKHLITATGQRVTLRCSPRSGDLSVYWYQQSLDQGLQFLIQYYNGEERAKGNILERFSAQQFPDLHSELNLSSLELGDSALYFCASSSQTGSGNTIYFGEGSWLTVV.

This clone was detected once. This chain uses TRBV6-5 with TRBJ1-2, with D possibly being TRBD1 (6 bases). V was trimmed by 4 bases and J by 2 bases, leaving 11 bases between them. Germline CDR1 is MNHEY and CDR2 is SVGAGI. This CDR3 contains 14 residues. The CDR3 is CASSLSGTNYGYTF. The DNA for the CDR3 is TGTGCCAGCAGTTTGTCCGGGACAAACTATGGCTACACCTTC.

DNA of the CDR3: TGCAGCACCAGGGCCGGCATCTACAATGAGCAGTTCTTC. Translated, it gives CSTRAGIYNEQFF. The V and J genes are TRBV29-1 and TRBJ2-1; D may be TRBD1 (5 bases). Germline loops: CDR1 SQVTM, CDR2 ANQGSEA. V gave up 8 bases and J gave up 3 bases, with 14 bases separating them. The CDR3 length is 13 residues.

Only a few counts were recorded for this clone. The chain employs TRBV24-1 and TRBJ2-7; 7 bases are shared with TRBD2. The CDR3 runs 14 residues. CDR1 and CDR2 from the germline V gene are KGHDR and SFDVKD. V lost 5 bases to trimming and J lost 6 bases; unmatched junction nucleotides: 9. For the CDR3, the DNA is TGTGCCACCAGTGCGGGGGGAGTGGAGCGCGAGCAGTACTTC. Protein: CATSAGGVEREQYF.

The chain joins TRBV7-3 to TRBJ1-1; 7 bases fit TRBD1. Germline V lookup: CDR1 SGHTA, CDR2 FQGTGA. The CDR3 covers 14 residues. Trimming took 5 bases from V and 4 from J; bases not matched to a gene: 7. The CDR3 coding sequence is TGTGCCAGCAGCATGCAGGGGGTGGGCACTGAAGCTTTCTTT. It specifies CASSMQGVGTEAFF.

J is TRBJ1-5 and V is TRBV15, with D unresolved. The CDR3 contains 13 residues. V was pared by 0 bases and J by 5 bases, with 5 bases between. Germline V lookup: CDR1 LNHNV, CDR2 YYDKDF (reference sequence). The CDR3 nucleotides read TGTGCCACCAGCAGAGATCAGGATCAGCCCCAGCATTTT. Its translation is CATSRDQDQPQHF.

In this sample, this clone turned up once. The chain combines TRBV6-1 with TRBJ1-1; D ambiguous. Looked up from germline, CDR1 is MNHNS and CDR2 is SASEGT. CDR3 length: 16 amino acids. V lost 3 bases, J lost 0 bases, and 14 bases lay in between. The CDR3 nucleotides are TGTGCCAGCAGTGAGAGGGTAGTTTCCATGAACACTGAAGCTTTCTTT. Translated: CASSERVVSMNTEAFF.

This chain connects TRBV7-8 to TRBJ1-1; D might be TRBD1 (5 bases). The CDR3 is 12 residues long. Germline-derived CDR1 and CDR2 are SGHVS and FQNEAQ. Trimming took 6 bases from V and 10 from J, leaving 15 bases between them. The CDR3 sequence is CASSRTGYGAFF. Written as DNA, the CDR3 is TGTGCCAGCAGTCGAACAGGTTACGGAGCTTTCTTT.

The rearrangement joins TRBV6-5 to TRBJ2-3; D is unresolved. This CDR3 region has 15 residues. Trimming removed 5 bases from V and 0 bases from J, with 12 bases in between. Germline V gene lookup returns CDR1 MNHEY and CDR2 SVGAGI. The CDR3 nucleotides are TGTGCCAGCAGTCCCCTCCCAACAAGCACAGATACGCAGTATTTT. It yields the protein CASSPLPTSTDTQYF.

This clone was recorded only once. The gene calls are TRBV5-5 and TRBJ2-5, with D possibly being TRBD2 (5 bases). Germline V gene data show CDR1 as SGHKS and CDR2 as YYEKEE (reference sequence). The germline V and J ends were trimmed by 0 bases and 1 base, with 7 bases remaining between them. This CDR3 spans 14 amino acids. CDR3 sequence reads: CASSLVRGQETQYF. The CDR3 DNA is TGTGCCAGCAGCTTGGTTCGGGGCCAAGAGACCCAGTACTTC.

The chain employs TRBV4-1 and TRBJ2-1; possibly TRBD2 for D (6 bases). V lost 1 base to trimming and J lost 7 bases, with 8 bases between them. Germline V CDR1 and CDR2: MGHRA, YSYEKL. The CDR3 has 13 amino acids. The CDR3: CASSQGLDNEQFF. CDR3 nucleotide sequence: TGCGCCAGCAGCCAAGGACTAGATAATGAGCAGTTCTTC.

The chain recombines TRBV18 with TRBJ1-1; the D gene is possibly TRBD1 (6 bases). V lost 1 base and J lost 10, with 25 bases in between. The germline V gene has CDR1 KGHSH and CDR2 LQKENI. This CDR3 is built from 17 residues. The chain's CDR3 is CASSPLGWGGANLPAFF. The DNA of the CDR3 is TGTGCCAGCTCACCACTAGGGTGGGGGGGGGCCAACCTTCCAGCTTTCTTT.

This sequence joins TRBV3-1 (or the pseudogene TRBV3-2) and TRBJ2-7; 9 positions agree with TRBD1. The germline V gene encodes CDR1 LGHDT and CDR2 YNNKEL (reference sequence). The junction had 7 bases not matched to a gene; V was cut back by 6 bases and J by 7 bases. The CDR3 covers 13 residues. CDR3 protein: CASSKQGAREQYF. CDR3 nucleotide sequence: TGTGCCAGCAGTAAACAGGGGGCGCGTGAGCAGTACTTC.

The genes are TRBV3-1 (or the pseudogene TRBV3-2) and TRBJ1-3; a weak D match, TRBD1 (5 bases). Trimming left V 5 bases short and J 3 bases short, with 11 bases between. CDR1 and CDR2 (germline): LGHDT, YNNKEL (reference sequence). The CDR3 extends over 14 amino acids. CDR3 DNA: TGTGCCAGCAGCAATCAGGGAGGTGGAAACACCATATATTTT. The encoded protein is CASSNQGGGNTIYF.

The chain links TRBV2 to TRBJ1-2, with 8 bases lining up with TRBD1. In germline, CDR1 is SNHLY, CDR2 FYNNEI. CDR3 length: 15 amino acids. Germline trimming cut 1 base from V and 5 bases from J; bases unmatched to any gene: 6. CDR3 protein: CASSEDNRGTYGYTF. CDR3 sequence (DNA): TGTGCCAGCAGTGAAGATAACAGGGGGACTTATGGCTACACCTTC.

Written as DNA, the CDR3 is TGTGCCAGCAGCTCCAGCGGGAGGGCCTACGAGCAGTACTTC. Its protein is CASSSSGRAYEQYF. The V call is TRBV11-2, the J call TRBJ2-7; TRBD2 aligns across 10 bases. J gave up 2 bases and V 4 bases, and 2 bases lay outside the gene matches. The CDR3 consists of 14 residues. CDR1 is SGHAT, CDR2 FQNNGV, per germline. The complete variable domain, with remaining parts taken from reference TRBV11-2 and TRBJ2-7, reads EAGVAQSPRYKIIEKRQSVAFWCNPISGHATLYWYQQILGQGPKLLIQFQNNGVVDDSQLPKDRFSAERLKGVDSTLKIQPAKLEDSAVYLCASSSSGRAYEQYFGPGTRLTVT.

V usage is TRBV11-2 and J usage is TRBJ2-1, with TRBD2 matching over 7 bases. The CDR3 has 15 residues. V shed 1 base, J shed 3 bases, and the junction held 3 bases outside the gene matches. Germline CDR1 and CDR2: SGHAT and FQNNGV. The DNA for the CDR3 is TGTGCCAGCAGCTTAGGCGGGAGTGGCTACAATGAGCAGTTCTTC. This encodes CASSLGGSGYNEQFF.

The J gene is TRBJ1-1, the V gene TRBV3-1 (or the pseudogene TRBV3-2); D unclear. The V gene's germline CDR1 is LGHDT and CDR2 YNNKEL (reference sequence). Deletions cut 4 bases from V and 1 base from J, with 10 bases between. There are 14 residues in the CDR3. The DNA for the CDR3 is TGTGCCAGCAGCCCGGTTGAGCAGAACACTGAAGCTTTCTTT. Its translation is CASSPVEQNTEAFF.

This clone was counted once. This rearrangement joins TRBV6-4 to TRBJ2-5; 7 positions agree with TRBD1. The CDR3 has 23 residues. Germline loops: CDR1 MRHNA, CDR2 SNTAGT. V shed 2 bases, J shed 2 bases, and the junction held 29 bases outside the gene matches. The CDR3, as DNA: TGTGCCAGCAGTGACGAACTACGGCCAATTGGGCCCAAACGGGACAGAAGACAAGAGACCCAGTACTTC. This sequence encodes CASSDELRPIGPKRDRRQETQYF.

V gene TRBV5-6 combines with J gene TRBJ2-5, with D possibly matching TRBD2 (5 bases). V was trimmed by 3 bases and J by 5 bases, leaving 11 bases between them. The CDR3 runs to 13 residues. Germline V gene lookup returns CDR1 SGHDT and CDR2 YYEEEE. The CDR3 bases are TGTGCCAGCAGCTCTGGACTGGCGGAGACCCAGTACTTC. As protein: CASSSGLAETQYF.

J is TRBJ2-7 and V is TRBV9; no clear D. Germline CDR1 reads SGDLS; CDR2 reads YYNGEE. CDR3 length: 14 residues. V lost 5 bases, J lost 2 bases, and 14 bases lay in between. The DNA of the CDR3 is TGTGCCAGCAGTACCGGGTACCCCCCCTACGAGCAGTACTTC. Translated, it gives CASSTGYPPYEQYF.

The genes are TRBV5-1 and TRBJ2-7; a possible D gene is TRBD2 (6 bases). CDR3 size: 13 residues. The germline CDR1 and CDR2 sequences are SGHRS and YFSETQ. Trimming stripped 0 bases from V and 7 bases from J, with 11 bases between. CDR3 region: CASSLVGGREQYF. CDR3 DNA sequence: TGCGCCAGCAGCTTGGTGGGGGGAAGGGAGCAGTACTTC.

The chain recombines TRBV28 with TRBJ2-2, with 9 bases matching TRBD1. V dropped 6 bases and J dropped 3; count of bases not matched to a gene: 5. CDR1 MDHEN and CDR2 SYDVKM come from the germline V gene. The CDR3 is 15 residues long. DNA for the CDR3: TGTGCCAGCAGCACAGGGGGCGCAGACACCGGGGAGCTGTTTTTT. It specifies CASSTGGADTGELFF. The full variable domain, its missing parts supplied by reference TRBV28 and TRBJ2-2, is DVKVTQSSRYLVKRTGEKVFLECVQDMDHENMFWYRQDPGLGLRLIYFSYDVKMKEKGDIPEGYSVSREKKERFSLILESASTNQTSMYLCASSTGGADTGELFFGEGSRLTVL.

The chain carries TRBV2 and TRBJ1-1; D possibly corresponds to TRBD1 (5 bases). V was trimmed by 5 bases and J by 5 bases, leaving 12 bases between them. Germline V lookup: CDR1 SNHLY, CDR2 FYNNEI. This CDR3 has 13 residues. The CDR3 DNA reads TGTGCCAGCAGTCCCCAGGGACTGACTGAAGCTTTCTTT. As protein: CASSPQGLTEAFF.

The chain combines TRBV25-1 with TRBJ1-6, with 9 bases fitting TRBD1. In germline, CDR1 is MGHDK, CDR2 SYGVNS. V shed 6 bases and J 9 bases; nucleotides not matched to a gene: 3. The CDR3 has 13 residues. The CDR3 DNA reads as TGTGCCAGCAGGGACAGGGGATCTTCACCCCTCCACTTT. This translates into CASRDRGSSPLHF.